The present T cell receptor beta chain was sequenced within a study of post-analysis software for immune sequencing data (dated by TCRdb to 2013 to 2016). Study-level background: Relapsing-remitting, secondary progressive and progressive-relapsing multiple sclerosis were recorded as disease courses, and subtype annotation was lacking for some patients. Patient repertoires were compared against about a dozen previously published healthy control repertoires from donors aged roughly 6 to 26 years. A subset of samples was prepared in parallel using single-end sample barcoding, then pooled and co-amplified after Illumina adapter ligation. What the research found in general, with its limitations: The multiple sclerosis patient group was slightly younger than the control group. Multiple sclerosis patients had significantly lower normalized Chao1 diversity than controls, a result that suggests substantial peripheral T-cell clonal expansion. Significantly higher frequencies in patients than in controls were found for roughly 5 TRBV segments, including TRBV5-6, TRBV5-1 and TRBV20-1. Direct clustering with F measure revealed strong co-clustering of samples prepared in the same batch, which led to a batch-effect correction.

To demonstrate the VDJtools post-analysis software, TCR beta repertoires were profiled from the peripheral blood of some 12 young patients with multiple sclerosis. The patients with multiple sclerosis were children and adolescents between 6 and 15 years of age. Library method: PCR. The sequencer listed for this sample is Illumina HiSeq 2500. To reduce PCR and sequencing biases, unique molecular identifiers were built into the TCR beta cDNA libraries. Per 1 to 10 million input T cells, roughly 0.5 million cDNA molecules were obtained, such that each molecule approximated one T cell. The same protocol used for the earlier healthy control dataset was applied to prepare and sequence the patient libraries. Samples belonging to the same batch were prepared together, multiplexed and sequenced on a shared HiSeq lane. As for the original processing: MIGEC was used to process the raw barcoded reads, and molecular identifier groups with only a single read were discarded before consensus assembly and CDR3 extraction. Clonotype tables were post-analysed with VDJtools, and diversity was normalized by down-sampling all datasets to the smallest sample size. To correct batch-related cross-sample contamination, repertoire overlap clustering matched CDR3 amino acid sequences but not nucleotide sequences. TCRdb cleaned the public reads at Q25 with fastp, built clones with MiXCR and kept in-frame beta chains. Each CDR3 protein gets just one entry, which takes the most common genes and DNA from the rows behind it. The V and J calls and clone size are TCRdb's, not the authors'. The sample records hundreds of thousands of distinct CDR3 sequences, around 47% of which are singletons. More than 1.5% of the sample rests with the top ten.

From a lookup of the germline V gene, CDR1 and CDR2 are SQVTM and ANQGSEA. V and J lose 5 bases and 2 bases, and a span of 20 bases separates them. Inclusive of the bounding cysteine and phenylalanine, the CDR3 is 16 residues long. Only CDR3 DNA is held: 48 bases, read in frame from base 1. The table lists this clonotype with a few counts. Its antigen target is currently unknown. Qualities for individual bases were not recorded, and no much larger clone is one base off. The sequence derives from a girl aged 5-17 years with multiple sclerosis. Sequencing input: blood. The chain was built from TRBV29-1 and TRBJ2-3; a tentative D match to TRBD2 spans 5 bases. CDR3 sequence: CSVHRLDGELTDTQYF. The bases are TGCAGCGTTCACCGTTTGGACGGGGAACTCACAGATACGCAGTATTTT.